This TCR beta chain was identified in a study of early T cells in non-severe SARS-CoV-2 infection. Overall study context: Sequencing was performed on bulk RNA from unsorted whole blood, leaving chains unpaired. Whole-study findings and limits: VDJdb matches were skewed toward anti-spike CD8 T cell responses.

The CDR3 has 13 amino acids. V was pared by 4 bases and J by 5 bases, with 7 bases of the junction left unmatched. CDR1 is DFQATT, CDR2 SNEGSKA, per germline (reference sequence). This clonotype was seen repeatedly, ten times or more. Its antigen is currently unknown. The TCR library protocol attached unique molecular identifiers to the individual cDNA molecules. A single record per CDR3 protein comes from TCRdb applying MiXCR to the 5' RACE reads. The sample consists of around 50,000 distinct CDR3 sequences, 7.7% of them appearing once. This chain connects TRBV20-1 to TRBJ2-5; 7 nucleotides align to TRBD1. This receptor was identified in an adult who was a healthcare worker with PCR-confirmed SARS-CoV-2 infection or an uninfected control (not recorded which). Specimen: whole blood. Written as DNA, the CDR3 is TGCAGTGCTACGCGACAGGGAATGGAGACCCAGTACTTC. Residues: CSATRQGMETQYF.